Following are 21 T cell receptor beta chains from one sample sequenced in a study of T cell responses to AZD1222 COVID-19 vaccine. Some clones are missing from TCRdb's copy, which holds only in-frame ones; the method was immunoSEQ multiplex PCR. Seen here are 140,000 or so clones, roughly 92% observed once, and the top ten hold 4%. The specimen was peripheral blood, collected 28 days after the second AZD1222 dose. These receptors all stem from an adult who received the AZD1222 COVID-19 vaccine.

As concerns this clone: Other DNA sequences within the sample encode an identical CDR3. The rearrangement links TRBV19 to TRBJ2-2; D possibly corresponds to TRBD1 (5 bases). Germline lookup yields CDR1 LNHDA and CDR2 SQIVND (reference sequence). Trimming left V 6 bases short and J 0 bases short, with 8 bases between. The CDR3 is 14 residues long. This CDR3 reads CASSRVANTGELFF. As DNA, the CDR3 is TGTGCCAGTAGCAGGGTGGCGAACACCGGGGAGCTGTTTTTT.

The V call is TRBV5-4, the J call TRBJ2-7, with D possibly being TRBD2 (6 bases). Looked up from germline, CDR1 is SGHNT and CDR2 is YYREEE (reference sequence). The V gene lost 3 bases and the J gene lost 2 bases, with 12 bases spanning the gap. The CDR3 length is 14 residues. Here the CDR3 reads CASSSGGLTYEQYF. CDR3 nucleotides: TGTGCCAGCAGCTCTGGGGGACTTACCTACGAGCAGTACTTC.

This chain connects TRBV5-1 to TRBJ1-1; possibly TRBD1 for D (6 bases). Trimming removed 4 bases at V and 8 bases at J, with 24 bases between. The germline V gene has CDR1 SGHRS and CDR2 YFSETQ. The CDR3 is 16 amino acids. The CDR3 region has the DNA TGCGCCAGCAGCCTCGATCCTATGGACAGCACTTACGAAGCTTTCTTT. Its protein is CASSLDPMDSTYEAFF.

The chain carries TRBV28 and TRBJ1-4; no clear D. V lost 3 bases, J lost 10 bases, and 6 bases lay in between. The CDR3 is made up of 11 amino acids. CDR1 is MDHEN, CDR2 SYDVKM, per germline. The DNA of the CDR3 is TGTGCCAGCAGTTTGGGTGGAAAACTGTTTTTT. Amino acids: CASSLGGKLFF.

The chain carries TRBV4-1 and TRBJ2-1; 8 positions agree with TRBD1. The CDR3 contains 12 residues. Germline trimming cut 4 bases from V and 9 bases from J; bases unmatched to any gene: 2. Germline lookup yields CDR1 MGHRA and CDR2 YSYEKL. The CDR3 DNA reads TGCGCCAGCAGCCGGGGGACAGGTGAGCAGTTCTTC. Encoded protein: CASSRGTGEQFF.

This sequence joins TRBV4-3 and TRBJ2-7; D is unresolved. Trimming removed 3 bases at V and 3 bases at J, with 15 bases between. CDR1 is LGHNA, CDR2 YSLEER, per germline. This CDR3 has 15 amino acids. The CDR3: CASSQETDAFYEQYF. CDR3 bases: TGCGCCAGCAGCCAGGAAACAGACGCATTCTACGAGCAGTACTTC.

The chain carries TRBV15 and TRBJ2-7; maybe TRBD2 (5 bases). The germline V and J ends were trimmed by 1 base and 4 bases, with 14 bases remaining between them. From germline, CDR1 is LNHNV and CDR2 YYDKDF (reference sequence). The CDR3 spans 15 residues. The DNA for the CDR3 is TGTGCCACCAGCAGAGTGCTGAGCGGCATGTACGAGCAGTACTTC. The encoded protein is CATSRVLSGMYEQYF.

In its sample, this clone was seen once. The CDR3 region is CASSQDHGQPGNTIYF. The CDR3 DNA follows: TGCGCCAGCAGCCAAGATCACGGACAGCCAGGAAACACCATATATTTT. The chain is built from TRBV4-1 and TRBJ1-3; tentatively, D is TRBD1 (6 bases). The CDR3 loop spans 16 amino acids. Trimming pared 0 bases from V and 4 bases from J, leaving 13 bases between. The V gene's germline CDR1 is MGHRA and CDR2 YSYEKL.

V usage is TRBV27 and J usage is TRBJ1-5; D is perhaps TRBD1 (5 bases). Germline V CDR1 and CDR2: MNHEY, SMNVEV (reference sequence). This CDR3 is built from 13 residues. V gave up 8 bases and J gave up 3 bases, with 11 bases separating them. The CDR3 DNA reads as TGTGCCAGCGGGCAGGGCAACAATCAGCCCCAGCATTTT. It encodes CASGQGNNQPQHF.

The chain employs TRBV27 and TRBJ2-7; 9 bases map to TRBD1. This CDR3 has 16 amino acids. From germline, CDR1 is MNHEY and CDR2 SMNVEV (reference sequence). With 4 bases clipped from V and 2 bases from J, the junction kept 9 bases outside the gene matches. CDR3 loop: CASSSPDRGIAYEQYF. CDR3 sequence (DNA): TGTGCCAGCAGTTCCCCGGACAGGGGAATCGCCTACGAGCAGTACTTC.

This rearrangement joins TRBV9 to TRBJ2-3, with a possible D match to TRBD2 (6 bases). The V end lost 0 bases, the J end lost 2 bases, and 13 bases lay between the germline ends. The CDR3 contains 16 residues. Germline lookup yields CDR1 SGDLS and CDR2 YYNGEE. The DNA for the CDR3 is TGTGCCAGCAGCGTAGGAATGGCGGGGTACACAGATACGCAGTATTTT. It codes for CASSVGMAGYTDTQYF.

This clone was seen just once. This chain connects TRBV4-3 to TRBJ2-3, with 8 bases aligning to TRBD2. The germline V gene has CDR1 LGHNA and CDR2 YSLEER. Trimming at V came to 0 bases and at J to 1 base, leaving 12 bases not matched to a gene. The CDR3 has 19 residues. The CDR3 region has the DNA TGCGCCAGCAGCCAAGATCCGGCTTGGGGTAGCGGGGGCACAGATACGCAGTATTTT. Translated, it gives CASSQDPAWGSGGTDTQYF.

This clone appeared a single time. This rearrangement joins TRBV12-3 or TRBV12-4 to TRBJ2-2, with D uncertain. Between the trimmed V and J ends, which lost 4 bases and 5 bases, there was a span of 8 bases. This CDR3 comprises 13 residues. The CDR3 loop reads CASSYGTTGELFF. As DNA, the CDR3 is TGTGCCAGCAGTTACGGCACGACCGGGGAGCTGTTTTTT.

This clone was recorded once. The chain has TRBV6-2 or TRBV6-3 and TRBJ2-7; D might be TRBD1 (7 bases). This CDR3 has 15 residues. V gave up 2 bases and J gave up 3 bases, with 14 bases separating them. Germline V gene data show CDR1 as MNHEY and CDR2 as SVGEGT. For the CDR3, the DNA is TGTGCCAGCAGTTACGGGGGGACAGCGAACTACGAGCAGTACTTC. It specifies CASSYGGTANYEQYF.

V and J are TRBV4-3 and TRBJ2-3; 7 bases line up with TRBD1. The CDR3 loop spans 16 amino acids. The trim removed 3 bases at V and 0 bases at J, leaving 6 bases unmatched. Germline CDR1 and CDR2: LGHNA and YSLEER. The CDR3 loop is CASSQNRGFSTDTQYF. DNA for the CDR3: TGCGCCAGCAGCCAGAACAGGGGTTTTAGCACAGATACGCAGTATTTT.

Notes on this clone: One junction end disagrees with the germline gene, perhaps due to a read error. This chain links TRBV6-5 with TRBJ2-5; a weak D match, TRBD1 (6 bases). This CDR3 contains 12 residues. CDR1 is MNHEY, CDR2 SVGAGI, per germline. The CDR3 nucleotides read TGTGCCAGCAGTAACTCCAGGGGGACCCAGTACTTC. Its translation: CASSNSRGTQYF.

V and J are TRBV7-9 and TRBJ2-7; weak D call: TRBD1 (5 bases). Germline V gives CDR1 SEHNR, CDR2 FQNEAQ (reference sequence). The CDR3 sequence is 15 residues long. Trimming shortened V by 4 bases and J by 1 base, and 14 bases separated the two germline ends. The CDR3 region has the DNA TGTGCCAGCAGCTCCGCGTGGGGCAAGTCCTACGAGCAGTACTTC. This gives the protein CASSSAWGKSYEQYF.

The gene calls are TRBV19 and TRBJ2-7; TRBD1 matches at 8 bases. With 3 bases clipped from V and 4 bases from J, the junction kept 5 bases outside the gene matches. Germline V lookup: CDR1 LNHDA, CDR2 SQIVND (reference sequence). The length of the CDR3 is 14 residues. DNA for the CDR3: TGTGCCAGTAGTATTAGGACAGGGAGATACGAGCAGTACTTC. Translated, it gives CASSIRTGRYEQYF. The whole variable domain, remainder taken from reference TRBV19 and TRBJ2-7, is DGGITQSPKYLFRKEGQNVTLSCEQNLNHDAMYWYRQDPGQGLRLIYYSQIVNDFQKGDIAEGYSVSREKKESFPLTVTSAQKNPTAFYLCASSIRTGRYEQYFGPGTRLTVT.

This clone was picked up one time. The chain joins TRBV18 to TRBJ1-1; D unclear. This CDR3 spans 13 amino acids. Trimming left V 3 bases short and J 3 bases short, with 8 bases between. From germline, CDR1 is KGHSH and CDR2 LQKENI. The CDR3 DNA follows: TGTGCCAGCTCACCCAACGTTGACACTGAAGCTTTCTTT. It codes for CASSPNVDTEAFF. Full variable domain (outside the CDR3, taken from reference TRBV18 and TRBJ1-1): NAGVMQNPRHLVRRRGQEARLRCSPMKGHSHVYWYRQLPEEGLKFMVYLQKENIIDESGMPKERFSAEFPKEGPSILRIQQVVRGDSAAYFCASSPNVDTEAFFGQGTRLTVV.

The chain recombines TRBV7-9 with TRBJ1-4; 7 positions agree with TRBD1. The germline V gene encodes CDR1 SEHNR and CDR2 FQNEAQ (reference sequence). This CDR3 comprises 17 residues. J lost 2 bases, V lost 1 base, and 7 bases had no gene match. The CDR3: CASSLVPRGATNEKLFF. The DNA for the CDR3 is TGTGCCAGCAGCTTAGTCCCCAGGGGGGCCACTAATGAAAAACTGTTTTTT.

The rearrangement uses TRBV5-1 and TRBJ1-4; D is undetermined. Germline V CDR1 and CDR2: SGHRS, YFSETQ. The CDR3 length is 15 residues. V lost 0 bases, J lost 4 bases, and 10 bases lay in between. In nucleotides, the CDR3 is TGCGCCAGCAGCTTGGGTCAGAAGAATAATGAAAAACTGTTTTTT. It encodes CASSLGQKNNEKLFF.